These T cell receptor beta chains were read from a single sample in a study of blood T cell repertoires in COVID-19. Sequencing was performed with immunoSEQ multiplex PCR; in TCRdb, only in-frame clones are kept and a portion is missing. Altogether around 160,000 clones are present, 80% to 90% being singletons, with the ten largest covering about 8%. What was sequenced was peripheral blood. The receptors shown here come from a woman aged 60-75 years with COVID-19, enrolled during active disease. Each CDR3 is given with its conserved first and last residue. The D gene is left open where the match is weak. The size of a clone is reported for some rows only, either as once, few or many, or as a class for expanded clones.

>TRBJ2-7|TRBV12-3/TRBV12-4|-|-
TGTGCCAGCAGCCCCTCGTTGTACGAGCAGTACTTC
CASSPSLYEQYF
>TRBJ1-6|TRBV10-1|-|-
TGCGCCAGCAGTGACGATAATTCACCCCTCCACTTT
CASSDDNSPLHF
>TRBJ1-2|TRBV15|-|-
TGTGCCACCAGCAGAGATCTTCGGGGGTTCGACTATGGCTACACCTTC
CATSRDLRGFDYGYTF
>TRBJ1-4|TRBV9|-|-
TGTGCCAGCAGCCGTAGAAGGGGTTTAGCAACTAATGAAAAACTGTTTTTT
CASSRRRGLATNEKLFF
>TRBJ2-5|TRBV10-3|-|-
TGTGCCATCAGGGACAGTGAAGAGACCCAGTACTTC
CAIRDSEETQYF
>TRBJ2-4|TRBV29-1|-|-
TGCAGCGTTGAGTTACAGGGCAGGGGCAAAAACATTCAGTACTTC
CSVELQGRGKNIQYF
>TRBJ2-1|TRBV19|-|-
TGTGCCAGTAGTATAGCGACAGGAACCTACAATGAGCAGTTCTTC
CASSIATGTYNEQFF
>TRBJ2-4|TRBV7-2|-|TRBD2
TGTGCCAGCAGCTGGGCTAGCGGGGGGCCTCCGGAATACTTC
CASSWASGGPPEYF
>TRBJ1-3|TRBV4-3|-|TRBD1
TGCGCCAGCAGCCGCCAATGGGGGACAGGTTTGGGAGGAAACACCATATATTTT
CASSRQWGTGLGGNTIYF
>TRBJ2-1|TRBV7-3|-|TRBD2
TGTGCCAGCGGGACTAGCGGGGGGGCCAACAATGAGCAGTTCTTC
CASGTSGGANNEQFF
>TRBJ2-2|TRBV5-1|-|-
TGCGCCAGCAGCTTGGGGGCAGATAACACCGGGGAGCTGTTTTTT
CASSLGADNTGELFF
>TRBJ2-5|TRBV7-8|once|TRBD2
TGTGCCAGCAGCTTAAGACTAGCGGGAGAGACCCAGTACTTC
CASSLRLAGETQYF
>TRBJ2-3|TRBV7-8|-|TRBD2
TGTGCCAGCAGCCTCTTAGCGGGGGGGATTAGCACAGATACGCAGTATTTT
CASSLLAGGISTDTQYF
>TRBJ1-1|TRBV5-1|few|TRBD1
TGCGCCAGCAGCTTTTCAGGGGGCTGGGACACTGAAGCTTTCTTT
CASSFSGGWDTEAFF
>TRBJ1-5|TRBV2|few|-
TGTGCCAGCAGTGAAGGGGCCTTAAGCAATCAGCCCCAGCATTTT
CASSEGALSNQPQHF
>TRBJ1-2|TRBV5-1|-|-
TGCGCCAGCAGCCCTGGAGGGGGGGCGGACTATGGCTACACCTTC
CASSPGGGADYGYTF
>TRBJ1-5|TRBV28|-|TRBD1
TGTGCCAGCAGCTCCAGGGGGCTCGTAGGCAATCAGCCCCAGCATTTT
CASSSRGLVGNQPQHF
>TRBJ1-1|TRBV7-9|-|TRBD1
TGTGCCAGCAGCGCCGGGACAGCTGAAGCTTTCTTT
CASSAGTAEAFF
>TRBJ2-2|TRBV6-5|-|-
TGTGCCAGCAGTTACTCGACAGGTACCGGGGAGCTGTTTTTT
CASSYSTGTGELFF
>TRBJ1-5|TRBV19|-|-
TGTGCCAGTAGTACCGACAGACAAAATAGCAATCAGCCCCAGCATTTT
CASSTDRQNSNQPQHF
>TRBJ2-7|TRBV1|-|-
TGCACCAGCAGCCAAGAACACAATAGCGGGAAACGGACGTCCTACGAGCAGTACTTC
CTSSQEHNSGKRTSYEQYF
>TRBJ2-1|TRBV18|-|TRBD1
TGTGCCAGCTCACCACTACGGGACAGGGGCAATGAGCAGTTCTTC
CASSPLRDRGNEQFF
>TRBJ1-3|TRBV25-1|-|-
TGTGCCAGCAGTGAACCAGGTGACTCTGGAAACACCATATATTTT
CASSEPGDSGNTIYF
>TRBJ2-1|TRBV9|-|-
TGTGCCAGCAGCGGATTAGCGGATAGCTCCTACAATGAGCAGTTCTTC
CASSGLADSSYNEQFF
>TRBJ2-5|TRBV19|-|-
TGTGCCAGTAGCGGGGACCAAGAGACCCAGTACTTC
CASSGDQETQYF